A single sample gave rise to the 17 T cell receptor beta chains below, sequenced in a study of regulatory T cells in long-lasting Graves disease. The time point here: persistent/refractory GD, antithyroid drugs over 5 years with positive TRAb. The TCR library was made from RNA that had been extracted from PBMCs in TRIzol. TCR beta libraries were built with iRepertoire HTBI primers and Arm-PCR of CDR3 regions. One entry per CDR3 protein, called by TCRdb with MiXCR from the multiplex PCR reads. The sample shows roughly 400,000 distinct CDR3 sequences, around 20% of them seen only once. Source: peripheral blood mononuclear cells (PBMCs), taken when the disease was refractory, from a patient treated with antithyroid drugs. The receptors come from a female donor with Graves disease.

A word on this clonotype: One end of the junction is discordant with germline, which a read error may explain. The CDR3 reads CASSMTGLGEQCF. In DNA, the CDR3 is TGTGCCAGCAGCATGACAGGGCTGGGAGAGCAGTGCTTC. The J gene is TRBJ2-7, the V gene TRBV6-1, with 7 nucleotides matching TRBD1. The CDR3 runs to 13 residues. Germline V lookup: CDR1 MNHNS, CDR2 SASEGT.

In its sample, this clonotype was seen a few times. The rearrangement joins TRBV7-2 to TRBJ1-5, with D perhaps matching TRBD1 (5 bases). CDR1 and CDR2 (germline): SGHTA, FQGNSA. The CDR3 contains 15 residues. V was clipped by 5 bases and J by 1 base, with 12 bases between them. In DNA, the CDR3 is TGTGCCAGCAGCCCTTGGGACGGAAGCAATCAGCCCCAGCATTTT. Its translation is CASSPWDGSNQPQHF.

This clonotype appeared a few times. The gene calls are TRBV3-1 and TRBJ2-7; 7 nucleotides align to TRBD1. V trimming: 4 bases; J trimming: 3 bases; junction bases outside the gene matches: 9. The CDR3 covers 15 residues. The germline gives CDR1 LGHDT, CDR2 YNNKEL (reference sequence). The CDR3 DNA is TGTGCCAGCAGCCGATTGAGGGACAGCAACTACGAGCAGTACTTC. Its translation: CASSRLRDSNYEQYF.

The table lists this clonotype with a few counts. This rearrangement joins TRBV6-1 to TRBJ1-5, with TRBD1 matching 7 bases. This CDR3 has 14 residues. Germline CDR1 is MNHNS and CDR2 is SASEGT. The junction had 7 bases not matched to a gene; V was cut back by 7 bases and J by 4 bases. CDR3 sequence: CASTGTVPNQPQHF. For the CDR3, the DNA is TGTGCCAGCACAGGGACAGTCCCAAATCAGCCCCAGCATTTT.

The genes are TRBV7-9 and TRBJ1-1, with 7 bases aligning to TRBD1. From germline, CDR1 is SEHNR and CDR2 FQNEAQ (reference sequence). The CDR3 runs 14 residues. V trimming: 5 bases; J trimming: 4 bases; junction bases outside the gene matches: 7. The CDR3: CASSGHRGGTEAFF. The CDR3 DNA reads TGTGCCAGCAGCGGCCACAGGGGAGGCACTGAAGCTTTCTTT.

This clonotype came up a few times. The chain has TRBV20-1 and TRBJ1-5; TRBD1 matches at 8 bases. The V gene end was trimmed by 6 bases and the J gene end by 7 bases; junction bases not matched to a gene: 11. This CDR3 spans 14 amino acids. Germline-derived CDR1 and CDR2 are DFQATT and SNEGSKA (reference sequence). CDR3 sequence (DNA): TGCAGTGCACCCCAGACAGGGGCGGAACAGCCCCAGCATTTT. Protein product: CSAPQTGAEQPQHF.

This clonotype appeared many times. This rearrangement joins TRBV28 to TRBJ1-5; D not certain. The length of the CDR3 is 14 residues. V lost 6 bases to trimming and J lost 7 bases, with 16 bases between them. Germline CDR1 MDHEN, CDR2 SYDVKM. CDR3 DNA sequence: TGTGCCAGCAGGGGATTTTTAGGGCTCCAGCCCCAGCATTTT. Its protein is CASRGFLGLQPQHF.

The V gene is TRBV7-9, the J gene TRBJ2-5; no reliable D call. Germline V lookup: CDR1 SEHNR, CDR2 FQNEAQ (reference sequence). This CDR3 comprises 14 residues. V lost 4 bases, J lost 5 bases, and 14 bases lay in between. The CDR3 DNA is TGTGCCAGCAGCTCGAGATGGGATTGGGAGACCCAGTACTTC. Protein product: CASSSRWDWETQYF.

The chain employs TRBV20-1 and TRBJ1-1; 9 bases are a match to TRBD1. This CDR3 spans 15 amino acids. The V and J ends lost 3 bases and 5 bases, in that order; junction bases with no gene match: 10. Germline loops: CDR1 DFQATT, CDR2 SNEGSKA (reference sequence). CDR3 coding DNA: TGCAGTGCTAGTAGGACAGGGGATATGGTAACTGAAGCTTTCTTT. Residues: CSASRTGDMVTEAFF.

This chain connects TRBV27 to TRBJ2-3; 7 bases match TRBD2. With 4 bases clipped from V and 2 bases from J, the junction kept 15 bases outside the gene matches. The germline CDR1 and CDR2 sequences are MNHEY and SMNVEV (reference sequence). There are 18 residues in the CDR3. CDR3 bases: TGTGCCAGCAGTTCCTGGTCTGGGGGAGGGCCCTACACAGATACGCAGTATTTT. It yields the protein CASSSWSGGGPYTDTQYF.

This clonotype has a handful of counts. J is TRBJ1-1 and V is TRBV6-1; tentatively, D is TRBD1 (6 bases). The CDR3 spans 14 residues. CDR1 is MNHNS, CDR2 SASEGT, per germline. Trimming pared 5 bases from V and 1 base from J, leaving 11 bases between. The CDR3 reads CASSQLQGNTEAFF. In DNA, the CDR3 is TGTGCCAGCAGTCAGCTACAGGGGAACACTGAAGCTTTCTTT.

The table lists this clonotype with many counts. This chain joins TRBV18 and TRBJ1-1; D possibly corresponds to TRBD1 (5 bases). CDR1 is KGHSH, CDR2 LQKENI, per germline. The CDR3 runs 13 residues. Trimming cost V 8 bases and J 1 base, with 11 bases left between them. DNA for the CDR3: TGTGCCAGCAGCCCTCAGGGGAACACTGAAGCTTTCTTT. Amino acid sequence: CASSPQGNTEAFF. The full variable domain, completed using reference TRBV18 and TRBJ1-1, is NAGVMQNPRHLVRRRGQEARLRCSPMKGHSHVYWYRQLPEEGLKFMVYLQKENIIDESGMPKERFSAEFPKEGPSILRIQQVVRGDSAAYFCASSPQGNTEAFFGQGTRLTVV.

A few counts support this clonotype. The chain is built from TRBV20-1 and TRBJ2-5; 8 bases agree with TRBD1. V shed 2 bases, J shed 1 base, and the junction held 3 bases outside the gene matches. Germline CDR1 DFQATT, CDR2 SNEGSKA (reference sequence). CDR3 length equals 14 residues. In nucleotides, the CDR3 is TGCAGTGCTAGAACCGGGACAGGCCAAGAGACCCAGTACTTC. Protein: CSARTGTGQETQYF.

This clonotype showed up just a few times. CDR3 sequence: CASTVGGGSPLHF. Here the CDR3 DNA reads TGTGCCAGTACCGTAGGAGGGGGGTCGCCCCTCCACTTT. This chain connects TRBV19 to TRBJ1-6; weak D call: TRBD1 (6 bases). The CDR3 spans 13 residues. The germline V and J ends were trimmed by 7 bases and 13 bases, with 17 bases remaining between them. Germline assignment: CDR1 LNHDA and CDR2 SQIVND (reference sequence).

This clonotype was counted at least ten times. This CDR3 reads CAWSKRGGGEKLFF. CDR3 nucleotide sequence: TGTGCCTGGAGCAAGAGGGGTGGAGGCGAAAAACTGTTTTTT. The chain employs TRBV30 and TRBJ1-4, with a possible D match to TRBD1 (5 bases). With 3 bases removed from V and 8 bases from J, the gap between germline ends came to 16 bases. Germline CDR1 reads GTSNPN; CDR2 reads SVGIG (reference sequence). This CDR3 comprises 14 residues.

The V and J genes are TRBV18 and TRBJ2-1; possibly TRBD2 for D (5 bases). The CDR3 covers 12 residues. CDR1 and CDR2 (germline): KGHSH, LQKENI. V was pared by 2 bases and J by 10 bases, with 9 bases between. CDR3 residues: CASSPEGFEQFF. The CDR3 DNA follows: TGTGCCAGCTCACCAGAGGGATTCGAGCAGTTCTTC.

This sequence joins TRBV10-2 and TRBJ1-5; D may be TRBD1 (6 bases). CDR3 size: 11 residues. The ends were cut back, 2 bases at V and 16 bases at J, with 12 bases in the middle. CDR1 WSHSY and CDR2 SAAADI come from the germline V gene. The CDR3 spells CASSESRTAHF. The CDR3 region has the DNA TGCGCCAGCAGTGAGAGTCGGACAGCACATTTT.